Following are 3 T cell receptor beta chains from one sample sequenced in a study of human T cells and chemical hapten exposure. TCRdb fed the RACE reads into MiXCR, producing one record per CDR3 protein. This table holds 50,000 to 65,000 distinct CDR3 sequences, approximately 7% found once. Time point denoted: pre-sensitization, week 0. Treatment indicated: therapeutic diphenylcyclopropenone sensitization with weekly scalp DPC. This specimen consisted of whole blood, obtained in connection with sensitization to the hapten diphenylcyclopropenone (DPC). The source of these receptors is a woman in her 30s with alopecia areata. Some clones in this sample may be carry-over from other donors' samples.

This clonotype was seen ten or more times. The chain uses TRBV7-9 and TRBJ2-7; 11 bases are shared with TRBD1. The CDR3 loop spans 16 amino acids. CDR1 and CDR2 from the germline V gene are SEHNR and FQNEAQ (reference sequence). The J segment lost 6 bases and the V segment lost 5 bases, leaving 12 bases of the junction unmatched. The CDR3 DNA reads as TGTGCCAGCAGCCTCCAAACCGGACAGGGGGCGAGCGAGCAGTACTTC. Protein product: CASSLQTGQGASEQYF.

The chain recombines TRBV2 with TRBJ2-7, with TRBD1 matching 9 bases. CDR1 and CDR2 (germline): SNHLY, FYNNEI. V shed 7 bases, J shed 0 bases, and the junction held 7 bases outside the gene matches. This CDR3 comprises 15 residues. The CDR3: CASTPPGQGSYEQYF. The CDR3 DNA follows: TGTGCCAGCACCCCGCCGGGACAGGGCTCCTACGAGCAGTACTTC.

This clonotype came up many times. This chain links TRBV10-3 with TRBJ2-1, with D possibly matching TRBD2 (6 bases). This CDR3 has 19 amino acids. Germline CDR1 is ENHRY and CDR2 is SYGVKD. Between the trimmed V and J ends, which lost 9 bases and 0 bases, there was a span of 27 bases. CDR3 region: CAIFPGRGITPSSYNEQFF. The CDR3 DNA sequence: TGTGCCATATTCCCGGGACGGGGGATAACTCCAAGCTCCTACAATGAGCAGTTCTTC.